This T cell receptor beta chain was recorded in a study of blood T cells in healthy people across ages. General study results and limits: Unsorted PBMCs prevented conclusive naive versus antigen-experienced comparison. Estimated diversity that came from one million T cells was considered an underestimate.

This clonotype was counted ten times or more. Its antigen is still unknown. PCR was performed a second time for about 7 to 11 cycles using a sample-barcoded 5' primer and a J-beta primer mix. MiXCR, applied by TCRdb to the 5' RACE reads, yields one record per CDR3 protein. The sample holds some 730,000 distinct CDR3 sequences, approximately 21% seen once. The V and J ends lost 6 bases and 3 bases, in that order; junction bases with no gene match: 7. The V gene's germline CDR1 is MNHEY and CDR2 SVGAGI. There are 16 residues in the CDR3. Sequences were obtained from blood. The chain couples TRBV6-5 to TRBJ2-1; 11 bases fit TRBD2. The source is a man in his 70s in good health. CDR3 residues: CASSSRLAGIYNEQFF. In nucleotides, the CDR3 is TGTGCCAGCAGCTCCCGACTAGCGGGGATCTACAATGAGCAGTTCTTC.